This TCR beta chain was captured by sequencing in a study of beta chain features in type 1 diabetes. This clone was counted a few times. The antigen remains unidentified. Investigators reverse transcribed all isolated RNA, so they sequenced expressed TCRB transcripts. The read count averaged about 3.3 million across naive, central memory and regulatory T cell samples. Using immunoSEQ multiplex PCR, the repertoire was profiled, and TCRdb retains in-frame clones only, with some absent. The table lists some 410,000 clones, 11% to 15% of them singletons, with approximately 0.038% in the top ten. Study conclusions and caveats: Individuals with type 1 diabetes displayed fewer insertions and more deletions at VDJ junctions. Still unanswered here is whether HLA type influences TCRB rearrangement.

Every donor provided one heparinised blood draw, which averaged around 110 mL. The receptor was derived from a man aged 25-45 years in good health. Source material: naive CD4+ T cells from blood.

The CDR3 is CASSETGTPRETQYF. Here the CDR3 DNA reads TGTGCCAGCAGTGAAACCGGGACACCGAGGGAGACCCAGTACTTC. The chain is built from TRBV25-1 and TRBJ2-5; D is possibly TRBD1 (6 bases). Germline CDR1 reads MGHDK; CDR2 reads SYGVNS. The CDR3 is made up of 15 amino acids. The germline V and J ends were trimmed by 2 bases and 5 bases, with 15 bases remaining between them.